The present T cell receptor (beta chain) was sequenced within a study of TIL therapy for anti-PD-1-resistant metastatic lung cancer (dated by TCRdb to about 2021). A note on the overall study: Before any PD-1/PD-L1 blockade was given, tumors were harvested, nivolumab was then administered, and patients who progressed went on to receive lymphodepletion, an infusion of expanded TIL, and IL-2. Enrolled patients had a median age of around 58 years (range about 38-75) and a median tumor PD-L1 proportion score of around 6%. The cohort was predominantly lung adenocarcinoma, with four EGFR-mutant and two ALK-rearranged tumors, and half of patients were current or former smokers. A median non-synonymous tumor mutation burden of about 1.5 mutations per megabase was determined across the cohort by whole-exome sequencing. T cell receptor beta sequencing of tumor and peripheral blood was used to follow clonotypes across the tumor, the expanded TIL product and serial blood samples.

This clone was counted at least ten times. Its target antigen remains unknown. Base qualities are not recorded, but no much larger clone differs from it by a single base. The CDR3 runs 16 residues from the cysteine to the phenylalanine. Just CDR3 DNA is preserved here, 48 bases in frame from base 1. According to the germline V gene (reference sequence), CDR1 reads MNHEY and CDR2 reads SMNVEV. Germline trimming amounts to 5 bases on V and 3 bases on J, with 10 as the count of junction bases outside the gene matches. The immunoSEQ v3 hsTCRB kit was used to amplify TCR beta CDR3 regions from genomic DNA through bias-controlled multiplex PCR. The TCR libraries were sequenced on an Illumina NextSeq 500 to approximately 2 million read pairs for survey level or roughly 4.5-6 million read pairs for deep level. Per the authors' processing: The immunoSEQ Analyzer software assigned V, D and J genes, filtered out non-productive sequences, and reported clonality. Repertoires were compared using productive Simpson clonality and Morisita overlap index of productive TRB rearrangements between infused TIL and blood. For each clone in blood, the absolute clonotype count was estimated by multiplying the lymphocyte count by the CD3+ fraction and by the clone's productive frequency. Held by TCRdb, this immuneACCESS table contains in-frame sequences only and omits some clones. Under half of the omission traces to an unresolved V gene where checked; the cause of the rest is unknown. Clonal size and the V and J genes are those of that table, whereas D and trimming came from the DNA. Recorded for this sample are under 55,000 clones; around 80% of them occurred a single time. Of the sample, about 4.8% falls within the top ten clones.

Study-wide conclusions, independent of this receptor: The study protocol defined all tumor marker inferences as exploratory. Clonotypes from the infused TIL partially replaced the baseline peripheral repertoire and then declined over months, and persistence showed no apparent association with response. The cohort was highly selected, with more treatment-naive, never-smoker and oncogene-addicted patients than typical, limiting generalizability.

Taken with the paper, the label for time point translates to: pre-treatment sample, taken before nivolumab and TIL therapy. Between October 2017 and January 2020, a dual-center phase I trial enrolled adults who had stage 4 NSCLC. The samples were obtained from a phase I trial that was single-arm and open-label and tested tumor-infiltrating lymphocyte therapy combined with nivolumab in advanced non-small cell lung cancer. Mononuclear cells from blood collected in EDTA tubes were isolated on a Ficoll gradient and snap-frozen as pellets, and DNA was then extracted using a Qiagen mini-prep kit. The receptor's source is a woman between 30 and 79 years old with non-small cell lung cancer. The chain couples TRBV27 to TRBJ1-3, with 7 bases in between that match TRBD1. This specimen was blood, taken at baseline. The DNA reads as follows: TGTGCCAGCAGTCCCTCGACAGGGTTTCATGGAAACACCATATATTTT. The resulting protein is CASSPSTGFHGNTIYF.